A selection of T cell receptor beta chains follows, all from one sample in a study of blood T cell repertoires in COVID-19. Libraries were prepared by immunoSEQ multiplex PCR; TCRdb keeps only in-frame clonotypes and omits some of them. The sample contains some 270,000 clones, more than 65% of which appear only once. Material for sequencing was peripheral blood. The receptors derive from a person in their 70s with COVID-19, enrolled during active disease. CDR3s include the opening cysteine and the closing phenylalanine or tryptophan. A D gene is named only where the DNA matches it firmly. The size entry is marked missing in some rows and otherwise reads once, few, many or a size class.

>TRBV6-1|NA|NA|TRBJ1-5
TGTGCCAGCAGTGAAGCCTGGGGGGACAGCAATCAGCCCCAGCATTTT
CASSEAWGDSNQPQHF
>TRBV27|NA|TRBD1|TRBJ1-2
TGTGCCAGCAGTTTATTGCCGGACAGGGGGCGCGGAAGTGGCTACACCTTC
CASSLLPDRGRGSGYTF
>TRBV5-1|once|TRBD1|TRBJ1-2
TGCGCCAGCGGAGGCCTTACAGGGGGAGAAGAAAACTATGGCTACACCTTC
CASGGLTGGEENYGYTF
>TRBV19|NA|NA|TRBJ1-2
TGTGCCAGTAGTATCGCGTTACAGGGCTACGGGCATGGCTACACCTTC
CASSIALQGYGHGYTF
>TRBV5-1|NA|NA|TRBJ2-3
TGCGCCAGCAGCTTGGGGGGACACACAGATACGCAGTATTTT
CASSLGGHTDTQYF
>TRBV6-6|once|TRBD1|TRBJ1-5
TGTGCCAGCAGTGGGCGGGACAGGCACGGGTATCAGCCCCAGCATTTT
CASSGRDRHGYQPQHF
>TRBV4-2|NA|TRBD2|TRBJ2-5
TGTGCCAGCAGCCAAGATCCTAGCGGGGCGGAGACCCAGTACTTC
CASSQDPSGAETQYF
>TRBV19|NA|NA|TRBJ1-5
TGTGCCAGTATGCCGGGAAGACAGCCCCAGCATTTT
CASMPGRQPQHF
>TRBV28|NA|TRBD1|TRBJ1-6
TGTGCCAGCAGACTCGACAGGGGCAATTCACCCCTCCACTTT
CASRLDRGNSPLHF
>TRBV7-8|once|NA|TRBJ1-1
TGTGCCAGCAGCTTATCAGGGCCTGAAGCTTTCTTT
CASSLSGPEAFF
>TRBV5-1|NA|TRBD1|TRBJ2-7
TGCGCCAGCAGCTCACACCCGACAGGGCCCGAGCAGTACTTC
CASSSHPTGPEQYF
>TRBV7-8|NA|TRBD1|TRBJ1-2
TGTGCCAGCAGCTTAGTAGACCAGGGGGCGCGGGTCTTTGGCTACACCTTC
CASSLVDQGARVFGYTF
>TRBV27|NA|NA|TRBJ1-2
TGTGCCAGCAGAGAACAGCCTAACTATGGCTACACCTTC
CASREQPNYGYTF
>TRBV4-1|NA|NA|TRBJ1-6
TGCGCCAGCAGCGATCACGGGGGTTCACCCCTCCACTTT
CASSDHGGSPLHF
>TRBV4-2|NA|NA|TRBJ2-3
TGTGCCAGCACCCTGAACCCCACGGGGTTACGCACAGATACGCAGTATTTT
CASTLNPTGLRTDTQYF
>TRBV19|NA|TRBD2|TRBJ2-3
TGTGCCAGTAGGGGCCTAGCGGGGGCCCCAGATACGCAGTATTTT
CASRGLAGAPDTQYF
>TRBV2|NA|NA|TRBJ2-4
TGTGCCAGCAGTAACAGGGGGGGAGCCAAAAACATTCAGTACTTC
CASSNRGGAKNIQYF
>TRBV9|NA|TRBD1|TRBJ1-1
TGTGCCAGCAGCTCCGGACAGGCGAACACTGAAGCTTTCTTT
CASSSGQANTEAFF
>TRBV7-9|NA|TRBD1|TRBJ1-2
TGTGCCAGCAGCTCAGACCGGGACAGGGTTTACTATGGCTACACCTTC
CASSSDRDRVYYGYTF
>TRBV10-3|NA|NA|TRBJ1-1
TGTGCCATCAAAGGACAAGCCGAAGCTTTCTTT
CAIKGQAEAFF
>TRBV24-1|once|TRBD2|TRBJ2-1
TGTGCCACCAGTGGCCACCGCGGGGGGTTGGGCGAGCAGTTCTTC
CATSGHRGGLGEQFF
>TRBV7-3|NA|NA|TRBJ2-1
TGTGCCAGCAGCTTAGGAGGGGCCGGTCATGAGCAGTTCTTC
CASSLGGAGHEQFF
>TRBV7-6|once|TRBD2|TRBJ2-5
TGTGCCAGCAGCTTAATTGGCGGGAGCTTGGAGACCCAGTACTTC
CASSLIGGSLETQYF
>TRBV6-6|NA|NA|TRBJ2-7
TGTGCCAGCACCCTGGGGAGCGAATACACCTACGAGCAGTACTTC
CASTLGSEYTYEQYF
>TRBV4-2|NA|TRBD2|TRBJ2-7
TGTGCCAGCAGCCAAGTACTAGCGGGAGGGAGCTCCTACGAGCAGTACTTC
CASSQVLAGGSSYEQYF
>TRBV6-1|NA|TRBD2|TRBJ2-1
TGTGCCAGCAGTGATTTCCTAGCGGGGGGGGCTTACAATGAGCAGTTCTTC
CASSDFLAGGAYNEQFF
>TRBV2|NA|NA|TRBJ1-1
TGTGCCAGCAGTGAGCCAGACTGGAACACTGAAGCTTTCTTT
CASSEPDWNTEAFF
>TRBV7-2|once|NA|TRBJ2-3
TGTGCCAGCAGCGGAGACGGCCATACTAGCAGACCTACAGATACGCAGTATTTT
CASSGDGHTSRPTDTQYF
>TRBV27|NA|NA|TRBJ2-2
TGTGCCAGCAGTCCCTTTTCCGGGGAGCTGTTTTTT
CASSPFSGELFF
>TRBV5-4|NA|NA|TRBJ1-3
TGTGCCAGCAGCTTGGCCGGCTCCAGGATTAGCTCTGGAAACACCATATATTTT
CASSLAGSRISSGNTIYF
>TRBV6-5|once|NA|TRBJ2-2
TGTGCCAGCAGTAGAGATTCCGGGGAGCTGTTTTTT
CASSRDSGELFF
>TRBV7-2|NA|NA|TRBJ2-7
TGTGCCAGCAGCTCGAGAGGTGCCGAGCAGTACTTC
CASSSRGAEQYF
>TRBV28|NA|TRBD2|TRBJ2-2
TGTGCCAGCAGTTCGAGGCTAGCGGTGAACACCGGGGAGCTGTTTTTT
CASSSRLAVNTGELFF
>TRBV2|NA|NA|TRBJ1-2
TGTGCCAGCAGTGAAGAGTACAGTGGTAGTGGCTACACCTTC
CASSEEYSGSGYTF
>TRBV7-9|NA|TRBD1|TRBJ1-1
TGTGCCAGCAGCTTAGGCCAGGGGGCCGCTGAAGCTTTCTTT
CASSLGQGAAEAFF
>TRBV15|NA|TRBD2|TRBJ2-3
TGTGCCACCAGCAGAGCCTCCGGGACTATTTGGACAGATACGCAGTATTTT
CATSRASGTIWTDTQYF
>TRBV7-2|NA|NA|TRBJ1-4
TGTGCCAGCAGCTTAGATGGGGGGGCGCGGGAAAAACTGTTTTTT
CASSLDGGAREKLFF
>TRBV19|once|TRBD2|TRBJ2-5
TGTGCCTCCCAGGGTAGCGGGGGGGCGGATGAGACCCAGTACTTC
CASQGSGGADETQYF
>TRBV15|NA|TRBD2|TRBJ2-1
TGTGCCACCAGCAGAGATACTAGCGGGGGGGCACGGGAGCAGTTCTTC
CATSRDTSGGAREQFF